The 18 T cell receptor beta chains below were found in one sample sequenced in a study of blood T cells in healthy people across ages. Using a J-beta primer mix together with a sample-barcoded 5' primer, a second PCR was run for roughly 6 to 11 cycles. From the 5' RACE reads, TCRdb called clonotypes with MiXCR, one entry per CDR3 protein. The table lists over a million distinct CDR3 sequences, 59% of them singletons. Sequencing input: blood. These receptors were taken from a man in his late teens or twenties in good health.

Ten or more counts support this clonotype. The chain is built from TRBV20-1 and TRBJ2-1; 10 positions agree with TRBD2. J lost 7 bases, V lost 3 bases, and 6 bases had no gene match. Germline V gene data show CDR1 as DFQATT and CDR2 as SNEGSKA (reference sequence). CDR3 length equals 14 residues. DNA of the CDR3: TGCAGTGCTAGTCGGAGCGGGGGGGCGAATGAGCAGTTCTTC. Its translation: CSASRSGGANEQFF.

The rearrangement links TRBV4-1 to TRBJ2-7; 7 nucleotides agree with TRBD1. The CDR3 sequence is 14 residues long. Germline assignment: CDR1 MGHRA and CDR2 YSYEKL. V gave up 2 bases and J gave up 5 bases; unmatched junction bases: 6. CDR3 sequence (DNA): TGCGCCAGCAGCCAACCCGACAGGGTCCACGAGCAGTACTTC. Its translation: CASSQPDRVHEQYF.

J is TRBJ2-3 and V is TRBV20-1; D possibly corresponds to TRBD1 (6 bases). From germline, CDR1 is DFQATT and CDR2 SNEGSKA (reference sequence). This CDR3 is built from 14 residues. V lost 4 bases to trimming and J lost 8 bases, with 19 bases between them. CDR3 protein: CSANLQGQRLTQYF. The CDR3 region has the DNA TGCAGTGCTAACCTGCAGGGGCAGCGGCTTACGCAGTATTTT.

The chain links TRBV12-3 or TRBV12-4 to TRBJ2-5; TRBD2 matches 8 bases. This CDR3 spans 15 amino acids. The ends lost 6 bases at V and 2 bases at J; junction bases unmatched: 8. CDR3 coding DNA: TGTGCCAGCAGCGGGCTAGCGGGCTTACAAGAGACCCAGTACTTC. Its translation is CASSGLAGLQETQYF.

V is TRBV29-1 and J is TRBJ2-7, with TRBD1 identical over 9 bases. CDR3 length: 12 residues. Germline V lookup: CDR1 SQVTM, CDR2 ANQGSEA. J was trimmed by 4 bases and V by 4 bases; bases with no gene match: 2. The CDR3 DNA sequence: TGCAGCGTTGGGGACAGGGAGTACGAGCAGTACTTC. Residues: CSVGDREYEQYF.

V and J are TRBV29-1 and TRBJ1-4, with 7 bases matching TRBD1. CDR1 SQVTM and CDR2 ANQGSEA come from the germline V gene. J was trimmed by 5 bases and V by 5 bases; bases with no gene match: 5. The CDR3 has 13 residues. The CDR3 loop reads CSVSGTDNEKLFF. In DNA, the CDR3 is TGCAGCGTTTCCGGGACAGACAATGAAAAACTGTTTTTT.

This chain's CDR3 is CASSLRQGKSTEAFF. CDR3 nucleotide sequence: TGCGCCAGCAGCTTGCGGCAGGGGAAGAGCACTGAAGCTTTCTTT. This chain joins TRBV5-1 and TRBJ1-1; TRBD1 might be the D (6 bases). The germline V gene has CDR1 SGHRS and CDR2 YFSETQ. Between the trimmed V and J ends, which lost 1 base and 4 bases, there was a span of 14 bases. The CDR3 totals 15 residues. Based on the CDR3 plus reference TRBV5-1 and TRBJ1-1, the full variable domain is KAGVTQTPRYLIKTRGQQVTLSCSPISGHRSVSWYQQTPGQGLQFLFEYFSETQRNKGNFPGRFSGRQFSNSRSEMNVSTLELGDSALYLCASSLRQGKSTEAFFGQGTRLTVV.

The chain combines TRBV29-1 with TRBJ2-7; perhaps TRBD1 as D (6 bases). The germline V gene encodes CDR1 SQVTM and CDR2 ANQGSEA. V was clipped by 7 bases and J by 4 bases, with 17 bases between them. The CDR3 extends over 13 amino acids. The CDR3 region has the DNA TGCAGCGCCCGACCGACAGGTTTGTACGAGCAGTACTTC. Amino acids: CSARPTGLYEQYF.

This clonotype was counted a single time. The gene calls are TRBV7-2 and TRBJ2-7; no definite D call. V shed 4 bases and J shed 2 bases, with 18 bases lying between them. In germline, CDR1 is SGHTA, CDR2 FQGNSA. The CDR3 loop spans 16 amino acids. CDR3 DNA: TGTGCCAGCAGCTCTACGTTACAAATTCGACCCTACGAGCAGTACTTC. This encodes CASSSTLQIRPYEQYF.

This chain links TRBV12-3 or TRBV12-4 with TRBJ2-1; D remains unclear. V dropped 6 bases and J dropped 4 bases, with 13 bases sitting between them. The CDR3 runs to 14 residues. The CDR3 coding sequence is TGTGCCAGCAGCCCTAGGATTGAGTACAATGAGCAGTTCTTC. Its translation is CASSPRIEYNEQFF.

As regards this clonotype: The junction and the germline gene differ at one end; a read error may be behind it. CDR3 nucleotide sequence: TGCAGTGCTATCCCGGGACTAGCGCGTCAGAATGGGCAGTTCTTC. It is translated as CSAIPGLARQNGQFF. The chain carries TRBV20-1 and TRBJ2-1; 10 nucleotides align to TRBD2. The germline V gene encodes CDR1 DFQATT and CDR2 SNEGSKA (reference sequence). CDR3 length equals 15 residues.

The chain has TRBV11-2 and TRBJ2-5, with D tentatively TRBD2 (5 bases). This CDR3 region has 14 residues. Trimming removed 8 bases at V and 1 base at J, with 14 bases between. In germline, CDR1 is SGHAT, CDR2 FQNNGV. CDR3 nucleotides: TGTGCCAGCGTACCACTAGACCGCCAAGAGACCCAGTACTTC. Amino acids: CASVPLDRQETQYF.

This rearrangement joins TRBV28 to TRBJ1-1; a weak D match, TRBD1 (5 bases). The CDR3 is 14 residues long. Germline CDR1 reads MDHEN; CDR2 reads SYDVKM. V shed 6 bases and J shed 11 bases, with 22 bases lying between them. The CDR3 DNA sequence: TGTGCCAGCAGCCCAATCGGGACTCAGTACGAGGCTTTCTTT. Translated: CASSPIGTQYEAFF.

In this sample, this clonotype turned up once. The V call is TRBV20-1, the J call TRBJ2-1; D assignment may be TRBD1 or TRBD2 (5 bases each). Looked up from germline, CDR1 is DFQATT and CDR2 is SNEGSKA (reference sequence). CDR3 length: 16 residues. V was trimmed by 5 bases and J by 4 bases, leaving 21 bases between them. CDR3 sequence reads: CSAPPRDGKTYNEQFF. CDR3 nucleotides: TGCAGTGCTCCGCCCCGGGACGGGAAGACTTACAATGAGCAGTTCTTC.

This chain links TRBV29-1 with TRBJ2-2, with 8 bases matching TRBD2. The V gene's germline CDR1 is SQVTM and CDR2 ANQGSEA. V trimming: 3 bases; J trimming: 1 base; junction bases outside the gene matches: 4. The length of the CDR3 is 15 residues. The CDR3 sequence is CSVETLAVNTGELFF. Written as DNA, the CDR3 is TGCAGCGTTGAGACACTAGCGGTGAACACCGGGGAGCTGTTTTTT.

The V call is TRBV7-9, the J call TRBJ2-4; 9 nucleotides match TRBD1. The CDR3 is 15 amino acids. Germline values: CDR1 SEHNR, CDR2 FQNEAQ (reference sequence). V lost 8 bases and J lost 7; bases outside the gene matches: 12. Here the CDR3 reads CASASGTGFPNIQYF. The CDR3 DNA reads TGTGCCAGCGCCTCCGGGACAGGGTTCCCTAACATTCAGTACTTC.

V is TRBV29-1 and J is TRBJ2-2; D not certain. V was pared by 5 bases and J by 4 bases, with 8 bases between. CDR3 size: 12 residues. Germline V lookup: CDR1 SQVTM, CDR2 ANQGSEA. The CDR3: CSVLLLTGELFF. In DNA, the CDR3 is TGCAGCGTTCTACTCCTCACCGGGGAGCTGTTTTTT.

This clonotype was counted between two and nine times. The chain carries TRBV7-9 and TRBJ1-2; D not resolved. The CDR3 covers 14 residues. CDR1 is SEHNR and CDR2 is FQNEAQ in the germline V gene (reference sequence). Trimming stripped 2 bases from V and 2 bases from J, with 9 bases between. CDR3 sequence (DNA): TGTGCCAGCAGCTTACCTCCGGAAAACTATGGCTACACCTTC. Protein product: CASSLPPENYGYTF. The complete variable domain, with remaining parts taken from reference TRBV7-9 and TRBJ1-2, reads DTGVSQNPRHKITKRGQNVTFRCDPISEHNRLYWYRQTLGQGPEFLTYFQNEAQLEKSRLLSDRFSAERPKGSFSTLEIQRTEQGDSAMYLCASSLPPENYGYTFGSGTRLTVV.